This T cell receptor beta chain comes out of a study of neoadjuvant anti-PD-1 for oral cavity cancer (dated by TCRdb to about 2021). Background on the whole study: Three to four biweekly doses of nivolumab at 3 mg/kg were mostly administered to patients before curative-intent surgical resection. The parent correlative cohort included approximately 13 patients, with an approximately 35% response rate. For patients who did not progress, a fourth nivolumab dose was given around day 43, followed by definitive surgical resection on days 50-56. Patients with complete response, partial response or stable disease by RECIST 1.1 were defined as responders, whereas patients with progression were defined as non-responders. On the study overall, not on this receptor specifically: Larger post-treatment sizes of preexisting intratumoral clones correlated with greater tumor shrinkage, suggesting expansion of preexisting clones contributed to response. Only three patients per response group were included in the TCR analyses, and larger cohorts for validation were called for by the authors. Higher pretreatment blood Treg/Th17 ratios correlated with higher pretreatment blood TCRbeta clonality and lower post-treatment tumor TCRbeta clonality.

From a lookup of the germline V gene (reference sequence), CDR1 and CDR2 are LNHNV and YYDKDF. The CDR3 has 14 amino acids, counting the end cysteine and phenylalanine. CDR3 DNA only is kept here, 42 bases in frame from base 1. Trimming accounts for 3 bases at V and 7 bases at J, while the number of junction bases matched to no gene is 7. For survey sequencing, tumor libraries mostly used 4 to 6 ug of input genomic DNA, with two replicates for each sample. The immunoSEQ hsTCRbeta kit was used to prepare TCRbeta libraries according to the manufacturer's instructions. Sequencing of the completed libraries took place using an Illumina NovaSeq 6000 S4 flow cell after they had been pooled to about 3 nM. The source study handled its data this way. Raw data preprocessing and quality control were performed with the immunoSEQ Analyzer. The analysis was limited to productive rearrangements, and each clonotype was defined by a unique CDR3 amino acid sequence. Using the R package tcR, the researchers computed the Gini-Simpson index as their estimate of repertoire clonality. Student's t test was used to compare Gini indices, and Pearson correlation was used to assess associations with tumor size change. This immuneACCESS table, as held by TCRdb, lists in-frame sequences with V and J called but not all clones. Of the missing ones, under half trace to an unresolved V gene in checked studies; the others have no known cause. V and J calls and clone size are given by that table; D and trimming were obtained from the DNA. Counted in this sample were around 6,000 clones; 50% to 60% of them appeared once. Less than 8.5% of the sample goes to the ten largest clones.

Note on this clone: There is no known antigen for this receptor. It has no much larger one-base neighbor in the sample; base qualities were not kept.

In light of the paper, this sample's time point label describes: after neoadjuvant nivolumab, at surgical resection. Patients had been newly diagnosed with stage II-IVA oral cavity squamous cell carcinoma, and no prior systemic or radiation treatment had been given to the patients. Everyone in the cohort had locally advanced, HPV-negative oral cavity squamous cell carcinoma. The samples were drawn from a longitudinal correlative study tied to a single-arm phase II trial testing neoadjuvant nivolumab in oral cavity squamous cell carcinoma. Genomic DNA-based TCRbeta sequencing was performed on subject-matched pre- and post-treatment PBMCs and tumors from three responders and three non-responders. Genomic DNA was isolated from tumor tissue using the Maxwell RSC DNA from Tissue kit.

The sequencing here drew on tumor tissue, taken after nivolumab (anti-PD-1) treatment. This chain is built from TRBV15 and TRBJ1-2, with 8 central nucleotides matching TRBD1. This TCR came from a person between 35 and 79 years old with oral cavity squamous cell carcinoma. The CDR3 amino acid sequence is: CATSSRTGPGGYTF. In nucleotides, the sequence is TGTGCCACCAGCAGTAGGACAGGGCCAGGTGGCTACACCTTC.